This record concerns one TCR beta chain sequence. What it recognizes is unknown. This sample was taken from a study of shared clonotypes between healthy human individuals. Across the whole study: CD4 naive and memory got three plates each, CD8 naive two, CD8 memory one.

Deep-level assay runs were performed. The repertoire was sequenced with immunoSEQ multiplex PCR; TCRdb's copy has only in-frame clones and lacks some. The profile shows a few million clones, about 90% of them singletons. Study-wide points: Naive subsets generally exceeded memory subsets in estimated richness.

The source of this sequence is a man aged 18 to 29 in good health. Some clones in this sample may be carry-over from other donors' samples. Sequenced input: naive CD4+ T cells from PBMCs. Documented subset: CD45RA+ positively selected.

CDR3: CASSLGLAGGRGTGELFF. The CDR3, as DNA: TGTGCCAGCAGCCTCGGACTAGCGGGAGGGCGGGGCACCGGGGAGCTGTTTTTT. The chain has TRBV4-2 and TRBJ2-2; 15 positions agree with TRBD2. V trimming: 4 bases; J trimming: 4 bases; junction bases outside the gene matches: 7. Germline CDR1 and CDR2: LGHNA and YNFKEQ. The CDR3 runs to 18 residues.